This T cell receptor (beta chain) was found in a study of cytomegalovirus exposure and HLA in healthy donors. Study information: As an earlier analysis found, around 170 million T cells yielded about 120 million unique TCR beta sequences. HLA-typed donors were the source of approximately 86 million unique TCRs held in an early data release.

A multiplex PCR was run with 60 Vbeta primers and 13 Jbeta primers. The data were produced by immunoSEQ multiplex PCR, yet TCRdb's version contains in-frame clones alone and is incomplete. Of about 59,000 clones in the sample, approximately 80% were seen once. CDR3 size: 13 residues. Between the trimmed V and J ends, which lost 3 bases and 8 bases, there was a span of 11 bases. The germline V gene encodes CDR1 MRHNA and CDR2 SNTAGT. The specimen sequenced was PBMCs. This rearrangement joins TRBV6-4 to TRBJ2-1; tentative D call: TRBD2 (7 bases). The TCR sequence derives from a woman between 35 and 50 years old in good health and CMV-seronegative. The CDR3 coding sequence is TGTGCCAGCAGTGAGGAGGGGGGGGATGAGCAGTTCTTC. This gives the protein CASSEEGGDEQFF.